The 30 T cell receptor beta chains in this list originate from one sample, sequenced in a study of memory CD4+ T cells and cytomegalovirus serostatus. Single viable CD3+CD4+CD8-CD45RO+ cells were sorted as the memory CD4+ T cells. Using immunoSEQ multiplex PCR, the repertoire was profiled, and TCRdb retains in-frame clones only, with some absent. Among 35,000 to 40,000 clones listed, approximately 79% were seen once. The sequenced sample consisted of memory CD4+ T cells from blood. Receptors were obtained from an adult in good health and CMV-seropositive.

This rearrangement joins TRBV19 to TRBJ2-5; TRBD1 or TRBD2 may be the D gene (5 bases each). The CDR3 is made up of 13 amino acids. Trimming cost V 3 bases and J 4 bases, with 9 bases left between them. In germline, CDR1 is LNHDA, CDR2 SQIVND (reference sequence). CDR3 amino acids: CASSMMGVETQYF. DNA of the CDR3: TGTGCCAGTAGTATGATGGGGGTAGAGACCCAGTACTTC.

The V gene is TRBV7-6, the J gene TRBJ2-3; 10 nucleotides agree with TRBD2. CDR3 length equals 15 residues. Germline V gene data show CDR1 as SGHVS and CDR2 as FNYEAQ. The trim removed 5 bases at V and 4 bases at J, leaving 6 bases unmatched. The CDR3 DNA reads TGTGCCAGCAGCGCCTCTAGCGGGAGCCCAGATACGCAGTATTTT. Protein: CASSASSGSPDTQYF.

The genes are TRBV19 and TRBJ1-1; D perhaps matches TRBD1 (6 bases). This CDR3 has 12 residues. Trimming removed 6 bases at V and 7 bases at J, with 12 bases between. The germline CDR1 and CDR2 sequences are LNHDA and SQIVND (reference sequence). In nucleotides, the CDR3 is TGTGCCAGTAGGGTACAGGGTAGTGAAGCTTTCTTT. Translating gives CASRVQGSEAFF.

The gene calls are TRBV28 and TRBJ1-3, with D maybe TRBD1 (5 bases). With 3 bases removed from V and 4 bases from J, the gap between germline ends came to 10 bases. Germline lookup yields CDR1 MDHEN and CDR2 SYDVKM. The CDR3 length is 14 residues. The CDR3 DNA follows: TGTGCCAGCAGTTTCCCACAGGACGGAAACACCATATATTTT. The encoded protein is CASSFPQDGNTIYF. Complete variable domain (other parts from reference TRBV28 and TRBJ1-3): DVKVTQSSRYLVKRTGEKVFLECVQDMDHENMFWYRQDPGLGLRLIYFSYDVKMKEKGDIPEGYSVSREKKERFSLILESASTNQTSMYLCASSFPQDGNTIYFGEGSWLTVV.

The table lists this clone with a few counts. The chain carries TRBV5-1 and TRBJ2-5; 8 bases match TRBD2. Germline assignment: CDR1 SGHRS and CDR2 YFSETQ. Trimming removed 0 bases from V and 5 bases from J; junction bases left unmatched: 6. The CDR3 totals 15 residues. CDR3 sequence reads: CASSLEPGGPETQYF. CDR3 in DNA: TGCGCCAGCAGCTTGGAGCCGGGGGGGCCGGAGACCCAGTACTTC.

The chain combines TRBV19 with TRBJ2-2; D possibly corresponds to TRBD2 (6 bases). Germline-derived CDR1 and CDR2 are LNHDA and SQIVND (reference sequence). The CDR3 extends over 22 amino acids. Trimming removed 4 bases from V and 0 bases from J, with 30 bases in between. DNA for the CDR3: TGTGCCAGTAGTACGGCAGGAGGAGGAGGGAGGACCCTTATCGCGAACACCGGGGAGCTGTTTTTT. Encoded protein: CASSTAGGGGRTLIANTGELFF.

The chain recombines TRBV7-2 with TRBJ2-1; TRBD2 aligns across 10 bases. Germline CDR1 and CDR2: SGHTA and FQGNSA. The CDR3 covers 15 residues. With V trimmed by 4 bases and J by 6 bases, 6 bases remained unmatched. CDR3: CASSSIAGGRNEQFF. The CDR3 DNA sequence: TGTGCCAGCAGCTCTATAGCGGGGGGACGCAATGAGCAGTTCTTC.

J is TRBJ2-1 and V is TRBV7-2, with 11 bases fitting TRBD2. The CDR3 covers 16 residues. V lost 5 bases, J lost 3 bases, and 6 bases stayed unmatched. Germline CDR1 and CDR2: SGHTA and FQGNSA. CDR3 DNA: TGTGCCAGCAGCCCACTAGCGGGAGTCGACTACAATGAGCAGTTCTTC. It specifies CASSPLAGVDYNEQFF.

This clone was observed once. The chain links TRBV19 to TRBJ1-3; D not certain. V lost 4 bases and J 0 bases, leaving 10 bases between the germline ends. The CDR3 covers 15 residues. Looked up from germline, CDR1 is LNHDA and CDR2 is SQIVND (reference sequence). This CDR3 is CASSTDTSSGNTIYF. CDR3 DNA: TGTGCCAGTAGTACAGACACGAGCTCTGGAAACACCATATATTTT.

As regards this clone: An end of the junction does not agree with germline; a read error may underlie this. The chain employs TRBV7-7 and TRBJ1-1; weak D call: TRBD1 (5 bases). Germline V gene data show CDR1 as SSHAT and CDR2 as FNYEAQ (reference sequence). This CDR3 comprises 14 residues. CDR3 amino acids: CASSVATWGTEAFF. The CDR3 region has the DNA TGTGCTAGCAGCGTCGCGACATGGGGGACTGAAGCTTTCTTT.

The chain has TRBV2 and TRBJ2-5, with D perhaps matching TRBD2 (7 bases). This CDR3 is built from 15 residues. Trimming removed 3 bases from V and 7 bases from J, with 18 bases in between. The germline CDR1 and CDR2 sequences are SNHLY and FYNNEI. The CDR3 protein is CASSDRAGRGGTQYF. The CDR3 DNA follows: TGTGCCAGCAGTGATCGAGCGGGGAGGGGGGGGACCCAGTACTTC.

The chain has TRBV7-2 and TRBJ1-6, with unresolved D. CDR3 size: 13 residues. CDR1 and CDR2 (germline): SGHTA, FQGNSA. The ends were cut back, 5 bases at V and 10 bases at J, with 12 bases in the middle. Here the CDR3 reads CASSPQFHSPLHF. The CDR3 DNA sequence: TGTGCCAGCAGCCCACAGTTTCACTCACCCCTCCACTTT.

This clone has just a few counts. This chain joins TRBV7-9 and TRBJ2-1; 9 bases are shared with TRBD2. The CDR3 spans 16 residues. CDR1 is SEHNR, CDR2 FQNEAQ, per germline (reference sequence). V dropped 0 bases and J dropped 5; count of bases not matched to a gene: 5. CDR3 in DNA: TGTGCCAGCAGCTTAGCTTTAGCGGGAGCACACAATGAGCAGTTCTTC. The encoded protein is CASSLALAGAHNEQFF. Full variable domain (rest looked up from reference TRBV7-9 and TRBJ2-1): DTGVSQNPRHKITKRGQNVTFRCDPISEHNRLYWYRQTLGQGPEFLTYFQNEAQLEKSRLLSDRFSAERPKGSFSTLEIQRTEQGDSAMYLCASSLALAGAHNEQFFGPGTRLTVL.

CDR3 sequence reads: CASSQDPASSYEQYF. The CDR3 DNA follows: TGTGCCAGCAGCCAAGATCCAGCTTCTTCCTACGAGCAGTACTTC. The V call is TRBV4-2, the J call TRBJ2-7; D remains unclear. Trimming removed 0 bases from V and 1 base from J, with 10 bases in between. The CDR3 length is 15 residues. Germline V gene data show CDR1 as LGHNA and CDR2 as YNFKEQ.

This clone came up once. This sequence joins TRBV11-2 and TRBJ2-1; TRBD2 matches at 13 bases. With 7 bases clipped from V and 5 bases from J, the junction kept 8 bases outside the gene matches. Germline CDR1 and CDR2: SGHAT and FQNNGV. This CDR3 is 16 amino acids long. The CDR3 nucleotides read TGTGCCAGCATTGGACTAGCGGGAGTGGGCAACAATGAGCAGTTCTTC. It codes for CASIGLAGVGNNEQFF.

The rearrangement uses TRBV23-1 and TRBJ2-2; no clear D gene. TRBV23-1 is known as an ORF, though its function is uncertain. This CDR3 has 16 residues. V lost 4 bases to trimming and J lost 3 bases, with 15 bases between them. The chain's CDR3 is CASSRLSYRDTGELFF. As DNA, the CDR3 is TGCGCCAGCAGTCGACTCTCCTATCGGGACACCGGGGAGCTGTTTTTT.

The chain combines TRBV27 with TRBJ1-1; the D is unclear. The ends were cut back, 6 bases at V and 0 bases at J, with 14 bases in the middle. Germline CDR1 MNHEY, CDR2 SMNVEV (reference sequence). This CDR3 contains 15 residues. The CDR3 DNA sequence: TGTGCCAGCAGGGTTGTGGGCAGTTTGAACACTGAAGCTTTCTTT. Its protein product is CASRVVGSLNTEAFF.

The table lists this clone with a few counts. CDR3 in amino acids: CASSPSGGLSSYEQYF. CDR3 DNA sequence: TGTGCCAGCAGCCCATCAGGGGGGCTGAGCTCCTACGAGCAGTACTTC. This chain connects TRBV14 to TRBJ2-7, with D tentatively TRBD1 (7 bases). Germline V gene lookup returns CDR1 SGHDN and CDR2 FVKESK. Trimming removed 4 bases from V and 0 bases from J, with 16 bases in between. The CDR3 has 16 amino acids.

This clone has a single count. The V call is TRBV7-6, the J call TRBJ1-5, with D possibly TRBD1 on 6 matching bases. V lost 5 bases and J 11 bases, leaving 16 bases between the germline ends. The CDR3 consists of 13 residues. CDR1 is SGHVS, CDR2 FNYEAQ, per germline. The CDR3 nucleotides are TGTGCCAGCAGCCCTAGCTCCGGGGGCGCCCAGCATTTT. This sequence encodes CASSPSSGGAQHF. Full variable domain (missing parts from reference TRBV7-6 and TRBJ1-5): GAGVSQSPRYKVTKRGQDVALRCDPISGHVSLYWYRQALGQGPEFLTYFNYEAQQDKSGLPNDRFSAERPEGSISTLTIQRTEQRDSAMYRCASSPSSGGAQHFGDGTRLSIL.

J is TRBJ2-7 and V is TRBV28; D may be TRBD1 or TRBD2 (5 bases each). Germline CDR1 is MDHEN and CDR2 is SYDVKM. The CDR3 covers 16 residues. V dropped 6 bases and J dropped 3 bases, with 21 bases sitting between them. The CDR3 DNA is TGTGCCAGCAGATCTCTTTCCGGGACGCTACTCTACGAGCAGTACTTC. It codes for CASRSLSGTLLYEQYF.

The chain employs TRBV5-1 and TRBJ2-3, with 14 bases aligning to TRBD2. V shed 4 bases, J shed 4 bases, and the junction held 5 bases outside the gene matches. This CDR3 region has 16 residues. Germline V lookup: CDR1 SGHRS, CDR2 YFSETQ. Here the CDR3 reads CASSPSGLAGADTQYF. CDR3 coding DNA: TGCGCCAGCAGCCCCTCGGGACTAGCGGGAGCAGATACGCAGTATTTT.

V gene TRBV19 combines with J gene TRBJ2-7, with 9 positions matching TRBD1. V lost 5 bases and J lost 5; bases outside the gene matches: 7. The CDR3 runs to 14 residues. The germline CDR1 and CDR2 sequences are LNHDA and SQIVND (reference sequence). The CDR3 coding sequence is TGTGCCAGTAGTGCCACAGGGGGCAGCGACGAGCAGTACTTC. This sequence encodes CASSATGGSDEQYF.

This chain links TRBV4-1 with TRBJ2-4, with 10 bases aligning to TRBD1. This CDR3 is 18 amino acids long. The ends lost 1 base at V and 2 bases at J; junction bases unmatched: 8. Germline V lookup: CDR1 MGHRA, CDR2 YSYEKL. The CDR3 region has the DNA TGCGCCAGCAGCCAAGCACCCCGGGACAGGGGATCCAAAAACATTCAGTACTTC. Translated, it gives CASSQAPRDRGSKNIQYF.

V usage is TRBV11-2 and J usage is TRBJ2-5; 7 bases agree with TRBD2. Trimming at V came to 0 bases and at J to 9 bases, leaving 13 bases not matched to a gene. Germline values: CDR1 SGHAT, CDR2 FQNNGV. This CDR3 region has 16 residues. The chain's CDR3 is CASSLDLAVGPSAQYF. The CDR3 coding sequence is TGTGCCAGCAGCTTAGACCTAGCGGTGGGGCCGTCGGCCCAGTACTTC.

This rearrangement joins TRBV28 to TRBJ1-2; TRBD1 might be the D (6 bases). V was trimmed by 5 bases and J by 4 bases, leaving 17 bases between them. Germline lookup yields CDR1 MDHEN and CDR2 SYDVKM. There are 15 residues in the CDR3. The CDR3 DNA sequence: TGTGCCAGCAGTCTCCAAGCAGGGGATCTCTATGGCTACACCTTC. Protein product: CASSLQAGDLYGYTF.

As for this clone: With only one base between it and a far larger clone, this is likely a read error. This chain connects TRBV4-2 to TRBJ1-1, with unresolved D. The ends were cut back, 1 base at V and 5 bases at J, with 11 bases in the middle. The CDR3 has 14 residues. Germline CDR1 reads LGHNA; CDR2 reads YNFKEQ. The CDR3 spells CASSQARAGTEAFF. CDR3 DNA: TGTGCCAGCAGCCAAGCTCGGGCTGGGACTGAAGCTTTCTTT.

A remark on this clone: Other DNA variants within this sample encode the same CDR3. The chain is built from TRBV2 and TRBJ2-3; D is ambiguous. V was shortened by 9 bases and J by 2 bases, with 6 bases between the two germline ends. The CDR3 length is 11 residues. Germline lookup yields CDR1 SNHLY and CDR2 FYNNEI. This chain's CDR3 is CASSYTDTQYF. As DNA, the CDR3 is TGTGCCAGTTCGTACACAGATACGCAGTATTTT.

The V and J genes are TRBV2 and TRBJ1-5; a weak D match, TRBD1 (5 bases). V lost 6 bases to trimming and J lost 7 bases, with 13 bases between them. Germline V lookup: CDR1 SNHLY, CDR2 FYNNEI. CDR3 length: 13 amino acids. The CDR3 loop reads CASRDSGGQPQHF. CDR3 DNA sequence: TGTGCCAGCAGAGACAGCGGGGGACAGCCCCAGCATTTT.

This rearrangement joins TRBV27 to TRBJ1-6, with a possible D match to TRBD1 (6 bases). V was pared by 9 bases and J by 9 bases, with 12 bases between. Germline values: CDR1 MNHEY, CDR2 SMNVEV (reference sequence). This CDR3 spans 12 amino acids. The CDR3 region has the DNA TGTGCCAGAGTAGGGGGTGGTTCACCCCTCCACTTT. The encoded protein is CARVGGGSPLHF.

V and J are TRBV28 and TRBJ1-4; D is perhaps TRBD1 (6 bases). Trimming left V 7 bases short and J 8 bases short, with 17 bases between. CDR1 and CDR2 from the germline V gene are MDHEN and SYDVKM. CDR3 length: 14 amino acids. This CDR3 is CASKISGADEKLFF. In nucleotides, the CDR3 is TGTGCCAGCAAAATTTCAGGGGCGGACGAAAAACTGTTTTTT.